These 21 T cell receptor beta chains originate from one sample sequenced in a study of CD8+ T cells in alopecia areata. Patients with alopecia areata provided lesional scalp punch biopsies as well as peripheral blood. Investigators isolated RNA and reverse transcribed it into cDNA to act as the sequencing template. The data were produced by immunoSEQ multiplex PCR, yet TCRdb's version contains in-frame clones alone and is incomplete. The data contain about 11,000 clones, approximately 58% of them singletons. The sample here was skin, taken at week 0. The receptors were sampled from a human donor with alopecia areata.

The rearrangement uses TRBV23-1 and TRBJ1-1; TRBD1 matches 9 bases. TRBV23-1 has ORF status, its function being uncertain. The J segment lost 1 base and the V segment lost 10 bases, leaving 7 bases of the junction unmatched. The CDR3 covers 14 residues. The CDR3 is CATLLTGGNTEAFF. The DNA of the CDR3 is TGCGCCACCCTCCTGACAGGGGGGAACACTGAAGCTTTCTTT.

The chain employs TRBV5-1 and TRBJ2-3; 9 positions agree with TRBD1. The CDR3 runs to 16 residues. Germline CDR1 is SGHRS and CDR2 is YFSETQ. V shed 2 bases, J shed 4 bases, and the junction held 8 bases outside the gene matches. The CDR3 is CASSFTGQGSPDTQYF. As DNA, the CDR3 is TGCGCCAGCAGCTTCACCGGACAGGGGAGCCCAGATACGCAGTATTTT.

A note on this clone: Other nucleotide sequences from this sample produce the same CDR3. The rearrangement uses TRBV29-1 and TRBJ2-7; 10 positions agree with TRBD1. Germline V gene data show CDR1 as SQVTM and CDR2 as ANQGSEA. The CDR3 loop spans 14 amino acids. V dropped 5 bases and J dropped 2; count of bases not matched to a gene: 6. The CDR3 loop is CSVRGGTGAYEQYF. As DNA, the CDR3 is TGCAGCGTTCGAGGGGGGACAGGGGCCTACGAGCAGTACTTC.

CDR3 sequence reads: CAIRNVGSGRPNYGYTF. For the CDR3, the DNA is TGTGCCATCAGAAACGTGGGGTCGGGCAGACCAAACTATGGCTACACCTTC. The chain combines TRBV10-3 with TRBJ1-2; D gene unclear. The CDR3 consists of 17 residues. The germline gives CDR1 ENHRY, CDR2 SYGVKD. V shed 6 bases and J shed 2 bases, with 22 bases lying between them.

The chain is built from TRBV10-1 and TRBJ2-3; 8 bases match TRBD1. The CDR3 consists of 15 residues. The V gene end was trimmed by 2 bases and the J gene end by 10 bases; junction bases not matched to a gene: 11. Germline lookup yields CDR1 WNHNN and CDR2 SYGVQD (reference sequence). CDR3 protein: CASSELQTGAGSQYF. Written as DNA, the CDR3 is TGCGCCAGCAGTGAGCTACAGACAGGGGCCGGTTCGCAGTATTTT.

V is TRBV27 and J is TRBJ1-1; 10 positions agree with TRBD1. This CDR3 region has 15 residues. V dropped 4 bases and J dropped 6; count of bases not matched to a gene: 8. Germline V gene data show CDR1 as MNHEY and CDR2 as SMNVEV (reference sequence). Written as DNA, the CDR3 is TGTGCCAGCAGTTCCCCCGGGACAGGGGTTTCTGAAGCTTTCTTT. Residues: CASSSPGTGVSEAFF.

The chain couples TRBV25-1 to TRBJ2-5, with D maybe TRBD2 (5 bases). The J call is doubtful: the DNA matches TRBJ2-7 better. CDR3 length: 14 residues. Looked up from germline, CDR1 is MGHDK and CDR2 is SYGVNS. The CDR3 DNA reads as TGTGCCAGCAGTGCGAGGACTGGTTCCTACGAGCAGTACTTC. This gives the protein CASSARTGSYEQYF.

A note on this clone: A read error may account for a junction end that differs from germline. This chain links TRBV9 with TRBJ1-3; 7 nucleotides match TRBD1. This CDR3 is built from 16 residues. Germline V gene sequence: CDR1 SGDLS, CDR2 YYNGEE. This chain's CDR3 is CVSSPGQDISGNTIYF. In DNA form, the CDR3 reads TGTGTCAGCAGCCCCGGACAGGATATCTCTGGAAACACCATATATTTT.

The chain uses TRBV6-5 and TRBJ1-3; no clear D gene. Trimming cost V 10 bases and J 0 bases, with 13 bases left between them. CDR1 MNHEY and CDR2 SVGAGI come from the germline V gene. The length of the CDR3 is 14 residues. The CDR3 nucleotides read TGTGCCACCGGCAGGTTAAGCTCTGGAAACACCATATATTTT. Its translation is CATGRLSSGNTIYF.

This chain links TRBV20-1 with TRBJ2-7; D is undetermined. The CDR3 covers 11 residues. The V and J ends lost 5 bases and 7 bases respectively, with 12 bases between them. Germline CDR1 DFQATT, CDR2 SNEGSKA (reference sequence). Written as DNA, the CDR3 is TGCAGTGCTTTTGGACCAAGAGAGCAGTACTTC. This sequence encodes CSAFGPREQYF.

The chain recombines TRBV5-1 with TRBJ1-4, with 12 bases identical to TRBD1. V lost 3 bases and J lost 8; bases outside the gene matches: 2. The germline CDR1 and CDR2 sequences are SGHRS and YFSETQ. The CDR3 runs 14 residues. CDR3 protein: CASSSGTGGEKLFF. DNA of the CDR3: TGCGCCAGCAGCTCCGGGACAGGGGGCGAAAAACTGTTTTTT.

This clone appeared a few times. The chain joins TRBV7-9 to TRBJ1-1; no clear D. CDR3 length equals 15 residues. V shed 0 bases and J shed 6 bases, with 14 bases lying between them. Germline V gives CDR1 SEHNR, CDR2 FQNEAQ (reference sequence). The CDR3 bases are TGTGCCAGCAGCTTAGCGGCGACATCACAACCTGAAGCTTTCTTT. It encodes CASSLAATSQPEAFF.

The J gene is TRBJ2-1, the V gene TRBV29-1; D is unresolved. This CDR3 has 11 residues. Germline V lookup: CDR1 SQVTM, CDR2 ANQGSEA. Trimming stripped 2 bases from V and 4 bases from J, with 3 bases between. The CDR3 DNA reads as TGCAGCGTTGAACGGTACAATGAGCAGTTCTTC. This gives the protein CSVERYNEQFF.

This clone was detected a few times. The chain is built from TRBV4-2 and TRBJ2-7; perhaps TRBD2 as D (5 bases). The CDR3 sequence is 14 residues long. Trimming cost V 4 bases and J 3 bases, with 13 bases left between them. Germline V gene sequence: CDR1 LGHNA, CDR2 YNFKEQ. The CDR3 loop is CASSPIGVIYEQYF. Here the CDR3 DNA reads TGTGCCAGCAGCCCGATCGGGGTCATCTACGAGCAGTACTTC.

V and J are TRBV7-9 and TRBJ2-1; the match to TRBD1 covers 7 bases. With V trimmed by 6 bases and J by 6 bases, 8 bases remained unmatched. The CDR3 contains 14 residues. CDR1 is SEHNR, CDR2 FQNEAQ, per germline (reference sequence). In DNA, the CDR3 is TGTGCCAGCAGTCCTAGACAGGGCCCCAATGAGCAGTTCTTC. Its protein product is CASSPRQGPNEQFF. Full variable domain (missing parts from reference TRBV7-9 and TRBJ2-1): DTGVSQNPRHKITKRGQNVTFRCDPISEHNRLYWYRQTLGQGPEFLTYFQNEAQLEKSRLLSDRFSAERPKGSFSTLEIQRTEQGDSAMYLCASSPRQGPNEQFFGPGTRLTVL.

This clone was recorded a few times. The rearrangement joins TRBV5-1 to TRBJ2-1; TRBD2 matches 8 bases. The CDR3 totals 16 residues. Germline assignment: CDR1 SGHRS and CDR2 YFSETQ. J was trimmed by 7 bases and V by 4 bases; bases with no gene match: 13. CDR3 DNA sequence: TGCGCCAGCAGCCGGTCTAAGACTAGCGCTACGAATGAGCAGTTCTTC. It specifies CASSRSKTSATNEQFF. Full variable domain (outside the CDR3, taken from reference TRBV5-1 and TRBJ2-1): KAGVTQTPRYLIKTRGQQVTLSCSPISGHRSVSWYQQTPGQGLQFLFEYFSETQRNKGNFPGRFSGRQFSNSRSEMNVSTLELGDSALYLCASSRSKTSATNEQFFGPGTRLTVL.

This clone was seen a few times. This rearrangement joins TRBV6-5 to TRBJ1-2; D perhaps matches TRBD1 (6 bases). Germline lookup yields CDR1 MNHEY and CDR2 SVGAGI. The CDR3 totals 13 residues. V lost 6 bases, J lost 7 bases, and 15 bases lay in between. Here the CDR3 reads CASRLQGKSGYTF. For the CDR3, the DNA is TGTGCCAGCAGGCTTCAGGGGAAATCTGGCTACACCTTC.

This clone was detected only a few times. The rearrangement uses TRBV7-8 and TRBJ1-2, with 8 bases that match TRBD1. The CDR3 is 14 residues long. V was clipped by 5 bases and J by 8 bases; unmatched bases: 10. Germline-derived CDR1 and CDR2 are SGHVS and FQNEAQ. CDR3: CASSPYTGGKGYTF. The CDR3 region has the DNA TGTGCCAGCAGCCCCTATACAGGGGGTAAAGGCTACACCTTC.

J is TRBJ1-1 and V is TRBV19; D might be TRBD1 (5 bases). The V end lost 6 bases, the J end lost 0 bases, and 8 bases lay between the germline ends. This CDR3 has 13 residues. The germline V gene encodes CDR1 LNHDA and CDR2 SQIVND (reference sequence). The CDR3: CASSEGMNTEAFF. CDR3 DNA sequence: TGTGCCAGTAGCGAGGGGATGAACACTGAAGCTTTCTTT.

The chain carries TRBV2 and TRBJ2-2, with D maybe TRBD1 (5 bases). The germline CDR1 and CDR2 sequences are SNHLY and FYNNEI. The CDR3 has 14 residues. With 9 bases removed from V and 0 bases from J, the gap between germline ends came to 11 bases. CDR3 in DNA: TGTGCCAGAGGGGCACCAGCGAACACCGGGGAGCTGTTTTTT. Encoded protein: CARGAPANTGELFF.

The chain recombines TRBV4-1 with TRBJ2-3; 10 nucleotides line up with TRBD2. The V gene end was trimmed by 2 bases and the J gene end by 4 bases; junction bases not matched to a gene: 9. This CDR3 has 17 amino acids. CDR1 MGHRA and CDR2 YSYEKL come from the germline V gene. The CDR3 spells CASSQINLAGVSDTQYF. The CDR3 nucleotides read TGCGCCAGCAGCCAAATTAACCTAGCGGGGGTGTCAGATACGCAGTATTTT.